This TCR beta chain was sequenced in a study of regulatory T cells in long-lasting Graves disease. General study points: The analysis examined peripheral blood only and excluded thyroid tissue.

This clonotype was detected a few times. Its antigen is not identified. Its ends do not fully match the called genes, so a read error is possible. Time point specified: newly diagnosed GD, antithyroid drugs for less than 3 months. TCR sequences were obtained from RNA taken from PBMCs. Nine milliliters of peripheral blood were taken and placed in EDTA tubes. Arm-PCR of CDR3 regions and iRepertoire HTBI primers were used to build TCR beta libraries. TCRdb re-called the multiplex PCR reads with MiXCR, one entry per CDR3 protein. The table shows about 620,000 distinct CDR3 sequences, with 16% occurring only once. Another study also made use of these data, one on T cells in Graves' hyperthyroidism and ophthalmopathy. That investigation notes: Uncontrolled infections, other autoimmune diseases, pregnancy or lactation led to exclusion of patients.

The starting material was peripheral blood mononuclear cells (PBMCs), obtained at new diagnosis, from a patient treated with antithyroid drugs. This TCR was recovered from a woman younger than 45 with Graves disease.

The CDR3 bases are TGTGCCAGCAGCGAATTCCCGACAGGGTTAGTCACTGAAGCTTCCTTT. Translation: CASSEFPTGLVTEASF. V gene TRBV2 combines with J gene TRBJ1-1; 7 bases fit TRBD1. Germline CDR1 is SNHLY and CDR2 is FYNNEI. CDR3 size: 16 residues.